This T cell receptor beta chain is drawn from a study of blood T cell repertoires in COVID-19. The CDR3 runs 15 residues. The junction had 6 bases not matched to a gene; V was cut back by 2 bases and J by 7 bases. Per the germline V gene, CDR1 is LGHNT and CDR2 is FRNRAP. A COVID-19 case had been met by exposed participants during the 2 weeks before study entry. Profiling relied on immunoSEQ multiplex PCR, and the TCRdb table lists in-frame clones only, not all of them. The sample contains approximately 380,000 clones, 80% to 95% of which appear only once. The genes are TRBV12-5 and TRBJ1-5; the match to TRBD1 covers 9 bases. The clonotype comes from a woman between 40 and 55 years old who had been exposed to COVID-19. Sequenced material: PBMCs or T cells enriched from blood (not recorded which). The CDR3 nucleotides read TGTGCTAGTGGTTTGCCCCGGGACAGGGACCAGCCCCAGCATTTT. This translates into CASGLPRDRDQPQHF.